This is a list of T cell receptor beta chains from one sample in a study of shared clonotypes between healthy human individuals. Sequenced by immunoSEQ multiplex PCR; TCRdb stores in-frame clones only, minus some. The sample yields 980,000 or so clones, approximately 80% seen once. Sequencing used memory CD4+ T cells sorted from blood. Receptor source: a man younger than 35 in good health. The CDR3 runs from the conserved cysteine through the conserved F or W.

J gene	V gene	CDR3 protein
TRBJ1-4	TRBV5-1	CASREGRDEKLFF
TRBJ1-2	TRBV5-3	CARSLGRTGTFPYGYTF
TRBJ2-4	TRBV18	CASSPVEGGGKNIQYF
TRBJ2-3	TRBV29-1	CSVGWASGVDTQYF
TRBJ2-7	TRBV10-3	CAISTTGTYEQYF
TRBJ2-7	TRBV11-2	CASSLGGFSGRNPYEQYF
TRBJ2-2	TRBV5-4	CASSRTSGSIGELFF
TRBJ2-7	TRBV11-2	CASSLSVGREQYF
TRBJ2-1	TRBV6-5	CASRLAGGSYNEQFF
TRBJ2-1	TRBV2	CASSETNAGNEQFF
TRBJ1-1	TRBV5-1	CASRPGTEASEAFF
TRBJ2-5	TRBV11-3	CASSSPGGQETQYF